This TCR beta chain is from a study of early T cells in non-severe SARS-CoV-2 infection. Attached unique molecular identifiers marked individual cDNA molecules. TCRdb called the 5' RACE reads again in MiXCR, with one record for every CDR3 protein. The sample yields approximately 38,000 distinct CDR3 sequences, about 4.9% seen once. This CDR3 is 12 amino acids long. The germline V and J ends were trimmed by 5 bases and 6 bases, with 8 bases remaining between them. Germline CDR1 MNHEY, CDR2 SVGEGT. This clonotype was seen at least ten times. Sequenced material: whole blood. This TCR was recovered from an adult who was a healthcare worker with PCR-confirmed SARS-CoV-2 infection or an uninfected control (not recorded which). This chain uses TRBV6-2 or TRBV6-3 with TRBJ2-1; D possibly matches TRBD1 or TRBD2 (5 bases each). Written as DNA, the CDR3 is TGTGCCAGCAGTCGGGGCCCCAATGAGCAGTTCTTC. Protein: CASSRGPNEQFF.